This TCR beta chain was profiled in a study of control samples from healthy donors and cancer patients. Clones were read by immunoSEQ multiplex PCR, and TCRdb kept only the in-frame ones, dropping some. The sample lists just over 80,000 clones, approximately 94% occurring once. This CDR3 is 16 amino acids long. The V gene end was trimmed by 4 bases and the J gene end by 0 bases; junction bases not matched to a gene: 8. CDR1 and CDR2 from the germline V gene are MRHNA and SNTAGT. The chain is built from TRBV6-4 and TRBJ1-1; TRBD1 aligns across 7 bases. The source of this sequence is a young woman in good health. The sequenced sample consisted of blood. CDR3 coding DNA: TGTGCCAGCAGTGTACAAGCAGGGGGGCTGAACACTGAAGCTTTCTTT. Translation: CASSVQAGGLNTEAFF.